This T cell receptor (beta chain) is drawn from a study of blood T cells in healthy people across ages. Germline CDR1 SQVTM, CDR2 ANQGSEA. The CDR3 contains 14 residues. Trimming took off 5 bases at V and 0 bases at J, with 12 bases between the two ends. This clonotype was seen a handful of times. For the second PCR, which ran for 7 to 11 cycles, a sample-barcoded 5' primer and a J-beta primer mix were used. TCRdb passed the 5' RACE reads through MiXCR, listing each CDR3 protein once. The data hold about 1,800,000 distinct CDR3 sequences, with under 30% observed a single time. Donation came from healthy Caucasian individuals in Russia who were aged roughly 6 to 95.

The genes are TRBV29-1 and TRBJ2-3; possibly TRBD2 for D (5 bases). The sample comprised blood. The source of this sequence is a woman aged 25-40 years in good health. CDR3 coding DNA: TGCAGCGTTCGAGGGCGAGCGAGCACAGATACGCAGTATTTT. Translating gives CSVRGRASTDTQYF.